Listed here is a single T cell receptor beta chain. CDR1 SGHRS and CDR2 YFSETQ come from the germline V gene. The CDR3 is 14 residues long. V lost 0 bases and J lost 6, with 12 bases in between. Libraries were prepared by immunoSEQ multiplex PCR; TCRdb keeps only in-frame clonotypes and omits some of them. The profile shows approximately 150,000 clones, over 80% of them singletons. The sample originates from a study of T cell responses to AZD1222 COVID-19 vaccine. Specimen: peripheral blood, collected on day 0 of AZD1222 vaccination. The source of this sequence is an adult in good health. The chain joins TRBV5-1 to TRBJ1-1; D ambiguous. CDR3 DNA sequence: TGCGCCAGCAGCTTGGTAGGCGCCGGGGCTGAAGCTTTCTTT. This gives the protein CASSLVGAGAEAFF.